These 9 T cell receptor beta chains came from one sample sequenced in a study of blood T cell repertoires in COVID-19. Sequencing was performed with immunoSEQ multiplex PCR; in TCRdb, only in-frame clones are kept and a portion is missing. This sample has almost 400,000 clones; 88% occur once, and the top ten carry approximately 1%. The material sequenced was PBMCs or T cells enriched from blood (not recorded which). These receptors came from a woman under 40 with acute COVID-19.

As DNA, the CDR3 is TGTGCCATCACAGGCGCTAACTATGGCTACACCTTC. This sequence encodes CAITGANYGYTF. This rearrangement joins TRBV10-3 to TRBJ1-2; D uncertain. Deletions cut 7 bases from V and 0 bases from J, with 6 bases between. The CDR3 loop spans 12 amino acids. Germline lookup yields CDR1 ENHRY and CDR2 SYGVKD.

V and J are TRBV7-2 and TRBJ2-7; TRBD1 is a possible D gene (5 bases). Germline V gives CDR1 SGHTA, CDR2 FQGNSA. The CDR3 is 15 residues long. Trimming shortened V by 1 base and J by 5 bases, and 15 bases separated the two germline ends. The CDR3 DNA follows: TGTGCCAGCAGCTTAGTCGACAGACTCCCCCACGAGCAGTACTTC. Encoded protein: CASSLVDRLPHEQYF.

V is TRBV24-1 and J is TRBJ2-1; tentative D call: TRBD1 (5 bases). The CDR3 has 12 residues. Germline CDR1 reads KGHDR; CDR2 reads SFDVKD. V was pared by 9 bases and J by 9 bases, with 14 bases between. The CDR3 DNA reads TGTGCCACCTCCCGGCCTCAGGGTGAGCAGTTCTTC. This encodes CATSRPQGEQFF.

The genes are TRBV27 and TRBJ1-5, with D unclear. The CDR3 sequence is 16 residues long. CDR1 is MNHEY and CDR2 is SMNVEV in the germline V gene (reference sequence). Trimming left V 5 bases short and J 0 bases short, with 14 bases between. The CDR3, as DNA: TGTGCCAGCAGTCGTCAGGAAGCTTATAGCAATCAGCCCCAGCATTTT. This encodes CASSRQEAYSNQPQHF.

The V gene is TRBV7-3, the J gene TRBJ2-2; possibly TRBD1 for D (7 bases). CDR1 is SGHTA, CDR2 FQGTGA, per germline. The CDR3 has 15 amino acids. Trimming stripped 5 bases from V and 5 bases from J, with 15 bases between. The CDR3 DNA reads as TGTGCCAGCAGCCGCGACAGGGCGGGAACCGGGGAGCTGTTTTTT. Amino acid sequence: CASSRDRAGTGELFF. Full variable domain (outside the CDR3, taken from reference TRBV7-3 and TRBJ2-2): GAGVSQTPSNKVTEKGKYVELRCDPISGHTALYWYRQSLGQGPEFLIYFQGTGAADDSGLPNDRFFAVRPEGSVSTLKIQRTERGDSAVYLCASSRDRAGTGELFFGEGSRLTVL.

V usage is TRBV7-2 and J usage is TRBJ1-6, with D perhaps matching TRBD1 (6 bases). The V end lost 11 bases, the J end lost 4 bases, and 18 bases lay between the germline ends. CDR3 length: 15 residues. CDR1 SGHTA and CDR2 FQGNSA come from the germline V gene. This chain's CDR3 is CASRGGWGYNSPLHF. Here the CDR3 DNA reads TGTGCCTCCCGGGGGGGCTGGGGATATAATTCACCCCTCCACTTT.

The chain employs TRBV7-2 and TRBJ2-2; the D is unclear. Germline V gene data show CDR1 as SGHTA and CDR2 as FQGNSA. Trimming left V 4 bases short and J 1 base short, with 13 bases between. The CDR3 has 16 amino acids. CDR3 coding DNA: TGTGCCAGCAGCTCCTTGGGCCCTCAGAACACCGGGGAGCTGTTTTTT. It translates to CASSSLGPQNTGELFF.

The V call is TRBV7-9, the J call TRBJ1-2; the match to TRBD1 covers 8 bases. The CDR3 loop spans 18 amino acids. The J segment lost 6 bases and the V segment lost 4 bases, leaving 19 bases of the junction unmatched. Germline V gene data show CDR1 as SEHNR and CDR2 as FQNEAQ (reference sequence). CDR3 nucleotide sequence: TGTGCCAGCAGCTCAGGACAGGGTTTCCCCCAGGGTTTCGATGGCTACACCTTC. This codes for CASSSGQGFPQGFDGYTF.

The chain uses TRBV2 and TRBJ2-5; the D gene is possibly TRBD1 (6 bases). Germline CDR1 and CDR2: SNHLY and FYNNEI. Trimming shortened V by 7 bases and J by 1 base, and 13 bases separated the two germline ends. This CDR3 is 14 amino acids long. Written as DNA, the CDR3 is TGTGCCAGCACCCCAGGGGTCGGCCAAGAGACCCAGTACTTC. Translating it yields CASTPGVGQETQYF.